The sequence of this T cell receptor beta chain was determined in a study of spatial heterogeneity in lung cancer. Germline V gene sequence: CDR1 SGHTA, CDR2 FQGTGA. Trimming stripped 5 bases from V and 2 bases from J, with 7 bases between. The CDR3 sequence is 13 residues long. Documented time point: sample taken at primary tumor resection. The donors were some 70 patients with non-small cell lung cancer that was early-stage and untreated. Points from the study as a whole: Counts of ubiquitous and regional expanded TCRs tracked ubiquitous and regional nonsynonymous mutations, respectively. Tumor mutation counts were tracked by expanded intratumoral alpha and beta TCR counts.

This clonotype came up many times. Antigen specificity is unknown. Using its own MiXCR run on the 5' RACE reads, TCRdb lists one record per CDR3 protein. This sample has 11,000 to 15,000 distinct CDR3 sequences; 4.7% occur once, and the top ten carry about 16%. This sequence joins TRBV7-3 and TRBJ2-1, with D perhaps given as TRBD1 or TRBD2 (5 bases each). Sequenced here: lung tumor tissue, sampled at surgery. The TCR originated in a female donor with early-stage non-small cell lung cancer. The CDR3 protein is CASSLGPYNEQFF. CDR3 bases: TGTGCCAGCAGCCTGGGACCCTACAATGAGCAGTTCTTC.